This paragraph reports one T cell receptor beta chain. This clone appeared a few times. Its antigen has not been determined. A junction end diverges from the germline sequence, so it may reflect a read error. To prepare the library, the immunoSEQ multiplex PCR assay was applied. A mixture of 60 forward primers for TCR Vbeta segments and 13 reverse primers for TCR Jbeta segments was used in the multiplex PCR. A multiplex PCR assay on genomic DNA amplified the CDR3 region of rearranged TCR beta genes. Amplified TCR beta libraries were sequenced as 87-base-pair reads on the Illumina HiSeq System. As for the original processing: Across the 500 to 850 repertoires, a later analysis counted 60 million to 90 million unique TCR beta chains, approximately 10 million of which were shared by at least two donors. Raw reads were error-corrected and collapsed into unique sequences with a nearest-neighbor algorithm that merged closely related sequences to remove PCR and sequencing errors. CDR3 sequences were aligned to IMGT reference sequences to assign V, D and J gene segments. For a sequence to be retained, a match of at least six nucleotides was required to both a V gene segment and a J gene segment. Rearrangements were classified as productive when the CDR3 lacked stop codons and remained in frame with V and J, and all other rearrangements were classified as non-productive. CDR3 was defined according to IMGT convention as the region running from the second conserved V-encoded cysteine to the conserved J-encoded phenylalanine. The earlier analysis of about 620 of the donors excluded sequences that lacked an unambiguous match to a single V gene segment. In an earlier analysis of 587 of the donors, a V segment was called functional when productive rearrangements were above 56.7%, and segregating when the standard deviation between donors exceeded 5%. A statistical classification framework was built to diagnose cytomegalovirus status from the catalog of TCR beta chain sequences. A later analysis assigned V and J genes by comparing TCR nucleotide sequences with IMGT/GENE-DB human TR gene sequences. A later analysis assigned CDR3 sequences and most-parsimonious VDJ recombination scenarios with the TCRdist pipeline. A later analysis defined each TCR beta chain by its CDR3 amino acid sequence plus V-gene family, and excluded reads lacking a unique V-gene family. To address suspected cross-contamination and a sequencing artifact, a later analysis removed approximately 600 highly shared, low-generation-probability nucleotide sequences. A later analysis calculated a clonal expansion index for each public chain from normalized within-repertoire ranks of inferred template counts. In a later analysis, generation probabilities were computed using a VDJ recombination model fitted to out-of-frame rearrangements, and the results were checked against IGoR. In a later analysis, TCR-TCR, TCR-HLA and TCR-CMV co-occurrence was scored with hypergeometric tests, and a repertoire-size bias correction was applied to TCR pairs. A later analysis estimated false discovery rates by permuting HLA or CMV assignments 20 times. In a later analysis, co-occurring TCRs were grouped with DBSCAN, and TCRdist sequence similarity was added when clustering was performed within HLA-allele-positive subsets. Repertoires with fewer than 30,000 or more than 120,000 public chains were left out of co-occurrence clustering, as were about five repertoires with anomalous nucleotide sharing. TCRdb holds this immuneACCESS table with in-frame rearrangements only. Some clones are missing; in checked studies, unresolved V genes explain under half, and the rest has no known cause. For V, J and clone size, that table is used; D and trimming come from the DNA. The sample includes 130,000 to 150,000 clones, with roughly 70% observed a single time. The top ten clonotypes cover around 4% of the sample.

CDR1 KGHSH and CDR2 LQKENI are derived from the germline V gene. Counted from cysteine to phenylalanine, this CDR3 has 16 amino acids. Only CDR3 DNA remains: 48 bases, in frame from the first base. The cohort comprised hundreds of healthy bone marrow donors. At the time of sampling, all cohort members were nominally healthy, though unrecorded immune exposures were likely present. The donor tested CMV seronegative, placing the donor among the roughly 340 seronegative members of the cohort. Each donor provided a peripheral blood sample, and peripheral blood mononuclear cells were used for TCR beta sequencing. The Qiagen DNeasy Blood Extraction Kit was used to extract genomic DNA from the blood cell samples. These data belong to a study of cytomegalovirus exposure and HLA in healthy donors (dated by TCRdb to 2016 to 2017). Broadly, across the study: In an earlier analysis of under 750 of the donors, 276 Gb of sequence data and roughly 100 million unique TCR beta sequences from roughly 180 million T cells were reported. Around 330 gigabases of sequencing data and 70 million to 100 million unique TCR sequences made up an early release that covered about 640 HLA-typed donors. The genetic ancestry cluster associated with self-reported Caucasian donors included approximately 85% of the 300 to 400 genotyped donors. The study was designed to test whether signatures of past pathogen exposure could be identified by cataloging public T cell receptors. Using immunosequencing, the study profiled T cell repertoires from some 670 subjects and related those repertoires to cytomegalovirus serostatus. A separate validation cohort of about 110 different subjects was used in addition to the roughly 670-subject first cohort. The study combined high-throughput TCR immunosequencing, statistical association of individual TCRs with disease status, and machine learning to predict cytomegalovirus infection status. In a later analysis, previously published TCR beta repertoires from 550 to 700 donors were re-analyzed and high-resolution HLA genotyping was added so that TCR occurrence patterns could be studied. The later analysis used no new phenotypic data to find candidate immune exposures, relying instead on TCR beta sequences and their occurrence across donors. In an earlier analysis of 587 of the donors, high-throughput TCR beta sequencing was used to judge whether each TCR beta V gene segment behaved as functional or pseudogenic. Donor age, sex, ethnicity and CMV serostatus were compiled alongside the repertoire data. In a later genetic analysis, genome-wide SNP genotypes for about 65% of the 666 donors were used, and that subset was treated as a discovery cohort. All discovery cohort repertoires had been generated using a single sequencing platform. Both class I and class II loci were covered by HLA typing, at four-digit resolution. Typing coverage differed by locus: A, B, C, DRB1 and DQB1 were typed in about 620-630 donors, DQA1 in about 510, DPA1 in around 600, and DPB1 in roughly 450. About 5 DR-DQ haplotypes were handled as single units for association and clustering, since linkage in the cohort was strong. Among some 410 genotyped donors of the cohort, an average of 235,054 unique TCR beta nucleotide sequences were sequenced per donor, roughly 20% of them non-productive. Overall study outcomes, separate from this receptor: For the cohort, immune exposure information was limited to CMV serostatus. A further reported finding was that TCR beta sequences accurately predicted the HLA-A and HLA-B alleles for most subjects in the first cohort. The study gave a list of 150 to 200 TCR beta chains associated with cytomegalovirus. In a later analysis, several top co-occurrence clusters were reported to appear linked to parvovirus B19, influenza, CMV and Epstein-Barr virus. In a later genetic analysis, a missense DCLRE1C variant was associated with V-gene and J-gene trimming of TCR beta chains, and the association was replicated in an independent cohort. HLA typing was unavailable for some donors at each locus, so association tests used only the typed subset. A later analysis found that most CMV-associated TCR beta chains appeared HLA-restricted, with HLA associations seemingly driven largely by CMV exposure. In an earlier analysis of approximately 590 of the donors, most TCR beta V segments were observed in productive rearrangements about 87% or about 30% of the time, broadly matching IMGT annotations. Some IMGT-functional V segments, including TRBV6-2 and TRBV6-3, could not be distinguished by the 87-base-pair reads and were therefore excluded. Sequencing depth was assumed to be roughly uniform across donors in the presence/absence analyses, though that assumption may not hold. Cytomegalovirus status was reported to be diagnosed by the classifier with high specificity and sensitivity in both the original and validation cohorts. Across donors, most TCR sequences were observed very rarely, whereas some public TCRs were present in many individuals. Three of the identified cytomegalovirus-associated TCR beta chains were confirmed in vitro to be specific for cytomegalovirus antigens. The cohort was sequenced for TCR beta chains only, and without alpha or paired-chain data the features that could be detected were limited. In a later analysis, HLA-associated TCR beta chains were found to be more clonally expanded and to have lower generation probabilities than equally common non-associated chains. A later analysis found that TCR association rates varied across HLA loci, with DRB1 alleles showing the most associated TCRs and HLA-C alleles the fewest. Some 16 rarely observed V segments, including chromosome 9 orphons, were excluded from the earlier analysis of approximately 500 of the donors because counts were too low. At a false discovery rate of 0.05, a later analysis linked roughly 17,000 TCR beta sequences to specific HLA alleles. Correlated functional status among segregating V segments might reflect linkage disequilibrium, but an unknown experimental factor could not be ruled out. A cluster of highly shared sequence variants was judged likely to be a technical artifact of the sequencing pipeline. The authors suggested that the approach could potentially be extended to other disease states and immunological phenotypes. When HLA alleles, especially DR and DQ, strongly co-occurred, TCR associations were difficult to assign to individual alleles. In a later genetic analysis, fewer N-insertions in productive TCRs were reported among donors in an Asian-associated ancestry cluster than the approximately 710-donor mean.

Sequenced material: PBMCs. This receptor chain uses TRBV18 and TRBJ2-5; TRBD2 is a weak D gene call, 10 bases matching. The clonotype comes from a man in his sixties in good health and CMV-seronegative. The DNA sequence is given as TGTGCCAGCTCAACACCGGGACAGGGCAGCGGGAGGGCCCAGTACTTC. The encoded protein is CASSTPGQGSGRAQYF. The CDR3 plus the reference TRBV18 and TRBJ2-5 genes for the other parts give the full variable domain: NAGVMQNPRHLVRRRGQEARLRCSPMKGHSHVYWYRQLPEEGLKFMVYLQKENIIDESGMPKERFSAEFPKEGPSILRIQQVVRGDSAAYFCASSTPGQGSGRAQYFGPGTRLLVL.